Listed below are T cell receptor beta chains from one sample, sequenced in a study of early T cells in non-severe SARS-CoV-2 infection. TCRdb independently ran MiXCR on the 5' RACE reads; one entry per CDR3 protein. Of 50,000 to 80,000 distinct CDR3 sequences in the sample, roughly 9% were seen once. The sample was whole blood, taken at baseline. The receptors were sampled from an adult who was a healthcare worker with PCR-confirmed SARS-CoV-2 infection or an uninfected control (not recorded which). Each CDR3 is given with its conserved first and last residue. A D gene is named only where the DNA matches it firmly. Size values are once, few and many counts, or a class for expanded clones, and some rows have none.

d_call,j_call,v_call,clone_size,cdr3_aa,cdr3_nt
.,TRBJ2-7,TRBV19,.,CASSSLEGLSYEQYF,TGTGCCAGTAGTTCATTGGAAGGACTCTCCTACGAGCAGTACTTC
.,TRBJ1-6,TRBV25-1,few,CASSEYWPYNSPLHF,TGTGCCAGCAGTGAATACTGGCCCTATAATTCACCCCTCCACTTT
TRBD2,TRBJ2-1,TRBV7-6,many,CASSPSSGNYNEQFF,TGTGCCAGCAGCCCCTCTAGCGGGAACTACAATGAGCAGTTCTTC
.,TRBJ2-1,TRBV6-5,few,CASSYSVLAGNEQFF,TGTGCCAGCAGTTACTCGGTCCTAGCAGGCAATGAGCAGTTCTTC
.,TRBJ2-1,TRBV6-2/TRBV6-3,many,CASTPLAGPSYNEQFF,TGTGCCAGCACCCCCTTGGCAGGGCCCTCCTACAATGAGCAGTTCTTC
.,TRBJ1-1,TRBV6-5,few,CASSRGTANTEAFF,TGTGCCAGCAGCCGTGGGACGGCGAACACTGAAGCTTTCTTT
.,TRBJ1-1,TRBV6-2/TRBV6-3,.,CASTPPPSQGTEAFF,TGTGCCAGCACCCCTCCGCCTTCGCAGGGAACTGAAGCTTTCTTT
.,TRBJ1-6,TRBV5-1,few,CASSLYPGNSPLHF,TGCGCCAGCAGCTTGTACCCAGGGAATTCACCCCTCCACTTT
TRBD2,TRBJ2-3,TRBV20-1,.,CSARGLAGGDTDTQYF,TGCAGTGCTAGAGGACTAGCGGGAGGCGACACAGATACGCAGTATTTT
.,TRBJ1-1,TRBV12-5,few,CASGLGRDSNTEAFF,TGTGCTAGTGGTTTGGGGAGGGATAGCAACACTGAAGCTTTCTTT
TRBD2,TRBJ2-2,TRBV7-9,many,CASSLRLAYAGELFF,TGTGCCAGCAGCTTAAGACTAGCGTACGCCGGGGAGCTGTTTTTT
TRBD1,TRBJ2-2,TRBV24-1,many,CATSGDRLGELFF,TGTGCCACCAGTGGGGACAGGCTCGGGGAGCTGTTTTTT
.,TRBJ1-5,TRBV19,.,CASSIRGSNQPQHF,TGTGCCAGTAGTATCCGCGGCAGCAATCAGCCCCAGCATTTT
.,TRBJ2-1,TRBV9,.,CASSVLAMSNEQFF,TGTGCCAGCAGCGTCCTAGCGATGAGCAATGAGCAGTTCTTC
TRBD1,TRBJ1-2,TRBV20-1,.,CSAGQGALGYTF,TGCAGTGCCGGACAGGGGGCACTTGGCTACACCTTC
.,TRBJ2-7,TRBV12-5,.,CASGLVQQGRTYF,TGTGCTAGTGGTTTGGTACAACAGGGCCGGACGTACTTC
TRBD1,TRBJ2-1,TRBV18,many,CASSPTRQGANEQFF,TGTGCCAGCTCACCAACCCGACAGGGGGCAAATGAGCAGTTCTTC
.,TRBJ2-4,TRBV20-1,few,CSAREPMTSENIQYF,TGCAGTGCTAGAGAGCCCATGACCTCAGAAAACATTCAGTACTTC
TRBD2,TRBJ2-3,TRBV7-6,.,CASRALRGETDTQYF,TGTGCCAGCAGGGCCCTACGGGGGGAGACAGATACGCAGTATTTT
.,TRBJ2-2,TRBV5-1,.,CASSKEPGTGELFF,TGCGCCAGCAGCAAGGAACCCGGGACCGGGGAGCTGTTTTTT
.,TRBJ2-1,TRBV4-1,few,CASSHPGNNEQFF,TGCGCCAGCAGCCACCCAGGGAACAATGAGCAGTTCTTC
TRBD1,TRBJ1-5,TRBV9,many,CASSLTGARQPQHF,TGTGCCAGCAGCTTGACAGGGGCAAGACAGCCCCAGCATTTT
.,TRBJ1-6,TRBV4-2,few,CASSQGGLMNSPLHF,TGTGCCAGCAGCCAAGGGGGACTGATGAATTCACCCCTCCACTTT
.,TRBJ2-5,TRBV7-2,many,CASSIRGWVTQYF,TGTGCCAGCAGCATCAGGGGTTGGGTGACCCAGTACTTC